The 16 T cell receptor beta chains presented below share a single source sample, sequenced in a study of blood T cell repertoires in COVID-19. The repertoire was sequenced with immunoSEQ multiplex PCR; TCRdb's copy has only in-frame clones and lacks some. The repertoire includes 300,000 to 450,000 clones, roughly 86% of them detected once, and approximately 1.2% sits in the top ten. The sequenced sample consisted of PBMCs or T cells enriched from blood (not recorded which). These receptors were obtained from a man aged 30 to 45 who had recovered from COVID-19.

The CDR3 bases are TGTGCCAGCAGTAGCGGGGGGGCCGTAGAGACCCAGTACTTC. It translates to CASSSGGAVETQYF. This sequence joins TRBV7-2 and TRBJ2-5, with 11 bases fitting TRBD2. The V segment lost 6 bases and the J segment 4 bases; nucleotides outside the gene matches: 4. The germline gives CDR1 SGHTA, CDR2 FQGNSA. The CDR3 extends over 14 amino acids.

The CDR3 region is CASSLRGHNEQFF. The CDR3 DNA reads as TGTGCCAGCAGCTTAAGAGGTCACAATGAGCAGTTCTTC. The rearrangement joins TRBV7-9 to TRBJ2-1; no reliable D call. The germline gives CDR1 SEHNR, CDR2 FQNEAQ (reference sequence). The CDR3 runs to 13 residues. V was clipped by 2 bases and J by 5 bases, with 7 bases between them.

This chain uses TRBV5-1 with TRBJ1-1; D uncertain. The CDR3 contains 14 residues. Deletions cut 4 bases from V and 5 bases from J, with 15 bases between. Per germline, CDR1 SGHRS and CDR2 YFSETQ. As DNA, the CDR3 is TGCGCCAGCAGCATTAGGGTTGGCGGGACTGAAGCTTTCTTT. Translation: CASSIRVGGTEAFF.

This clone appeared once. CDR3 DNA: TGTGCCAGTAGTAGGCCGGGACAGGTCTCCTACGAGCAGTACTTC. Translation gives CASSRPGQVSYEQYF. The chain carries TRBV19 and TRBJ2-7; 8 bases map to TRBD1. Germline V lookup: CDR1 LNHDA, CDR2 SQIVND (reference sequence). This CDR3 comprises 15 residues. V dropped 4 bases and J dropped 0; count of bases not matched to a gene: 5.

The chain links TRBV13 to TRBJ1-5, with 7 bases matching TRBD1. The J segment lost 4 bases and the V segment lost 6 bases, leaving 6 bases of the junction unmatched. The CDR3 is made up of 14 amino acids. Germline V gene lookup returns CDR1 PRHDT and CDR2 FYEKMQ (reference sequence). In nucleotides, the CDR3 is TGTGCCAGCAGTTTCCGGGACAGAAATCAGCCCCAGCATTTT. This sequence encodes CASSFRDRNQPQHF.

The chain is built from TRBV5-1 and TRBJ2-5; 7 bases fit TRBD1. V trimming: 6 bases; J trimming: 4 bases; junction bases outside the gene matches: 9. Germline loops: CDR1 SGHRS, CDR2 YFSETQ. The CDR3 has 14 amino acids. CDR3 DNA sequence: TGCGCCAGCACTCCGCGGGCAGGGGGAGAGACCCAGTACTTC. Translating gives CASTPRAGGETQYF.

The V gene is TRBV6-2 or TRBV6-3, the J gene TRBJ1-5; unclear D gene. V lost 4 bases to trimming and J lost 11 bases, with 15 bases between them. Per germline, CDR1 MNHEY and CDR2 SVGEGT. The CDR3 contains 13 residues. CDR3 bases: TGTGCCAGCAGTTCCCGCTCGGGTCAAGCCCAGCATTTT. Encoded protein: CASSSRSGQAQHF.

This clone was seen a few times. V and J are TRBV6-6 and TRBJ2-7, with D possibly being TRBD1 (6 bases). The CDR3 runs 14 residues. V was shortened by 7 bases and J by 2 bases, with 15 bases between the two germline ends. From germline, CDR1 is MNHNY and CDR2 SVGAGI (reference sequence). The CDR3 protein is CASTRTVGTYEQYF. In nucleotides, the CDR3 is TGTGCCAGCACCCGGACAGTAGGTACCTACGAGCAGTACTTC.

The chain combines TRBV7-2 with TRBJ1-1; 9 positions match TRBD1. V dropped 9 bases and J dropped 7; count of bases not matched to a gene: 12. This CDR3 has 14 amino acids. Germline lookup yields CDR1 SGHTA and CDR2 FQGNSA. The CDR3 nucleotides are TGTGCCAGTAAACTGGGACAGGGCTACATTGAAGCTTTCTTT. Amino acids: CASKLGQGYIEAFF.

The V call is TRBV6-5, the J call TRBJ1-3, with D hard to call. Germline V lookup: CDR1 MNHEY, CDR2 SVGAGI. The CDR3 length is 13 residues. The CDR3 bases are TGTACCGTGGGAGGACCGTCTGGAAACACCATATATTTT. Residues: CTVGGPSGNTIYF.

The chain employs TRBV11-2 and TRBJ2-7, with a tentative D call TRBD2 (6 bases). The V and J ends lost 1 base and 4 bases respectively, with 8 bases between them. CDR1 and CDR2 (germline): SGHAT, FQNNGV. This CDR3 is built from 13 residues. The CDR3 DNA is TGTGCCAGCAGCTTAGGGGGGAGGTACGAGCAGTACTTC. Translated, it gives CASSLGGRYEQYF. Full variable domain (rest looked up from reference TRBV11-2 and TRBJ2-7): EAGVAQSPRYKIIEKRQSVAFWCNPISGHATLYWYQQILGQGPKLLIQFQNNGVVDDSQLPKDRFSAERLKGVDSTLKIQPAKLEDSAVYLCASSLGGRYEQYFGPGTRLTVT.

This clone was observed a few times. V gene TRBV7-3 combines with J gene TRBJ1-1, with 7 bases fitting TRBD1. Germline CDR1 SGHTA, CDR2 FQGTGA. The V gene end was trimmed by 4 bases and the J gene end by 3 bases; junction bases not matched to a gene: 2. The CDR3 is 13 residues long. CDR3 sequence: CASSSGQHTEAFF. In DNA, the CDR3 is TGTGCCAGCAGCTCGGGACAGCACACTGAAGCTTTCTTT.

The chain uses TRBV7-9 and TRBJ1-1; TRBD1 might be the D (6 bases). V was shortened by 1 base and J by 10 bases, with 13 bases between the two germline ends. This CDR3 contains 13 residues. Germline V lookup: CDR1 SEHNR, CDR2 FQNEAQ (reference sequence). CDR3 in amino acids: CASSLEQGGVAFF. For the CDR3, the DNA is TGTGCCAGCAGCTTAGAACAGGGAGGGGTAGCTTTCTTT.

The chain is built from TRBV15 and TRBJ1-5; D possibly corresponds to TRBD1 (5 bases). This CDR3 spans 13 amino acids. Germline lookup yields CDR1 LNHNV and CDR2 YYDKDF (reference sequence). V lost 3 bases and J 7 bases, leaving 10 bases between the germline ends. This CDR3 reads CATSSSGFQPQHF. The CDR3 region has the DNA TGTGCCACCAGCAGCTCAGGGTTCCAGCCCCAGCATTTT.

J is TRBJ1-2 and V is TRBV7-2; 10 bases align to TRBD1. The CDR3 totals 17 residues. CDR1 and CDR2 (germline): SGHTA, FQGNSA. V trimming: 1 base; J trimming: 4 bases; junction bases outside the gene matches: 9. CDR3 coding DNA: TGTGCCAGCAGCTTAGAGGGCGGACAGGGGGGTCCCTATGGCTACACCTTC. Protein: CASSLEGGQGGPYGYTF.

On this clone itself: One end of the junction fails to match germline, which may point to a read error. The chain recombines TRBV4-1 with TRBJ2-5; D might be TRBD2 (7 bases). The germline V gene has CDR1 MGHRA and CDR2 YSYEKL. This CDR3 region has 18 residues. This chain's CDR3 is CASSKDPPRGAPQETQYF. The CDR3 bases are TGCGCCAGCAGCAAAGACCCACCCCGGGGGGCCCCCCAGGAGACCCAGTACTTC.